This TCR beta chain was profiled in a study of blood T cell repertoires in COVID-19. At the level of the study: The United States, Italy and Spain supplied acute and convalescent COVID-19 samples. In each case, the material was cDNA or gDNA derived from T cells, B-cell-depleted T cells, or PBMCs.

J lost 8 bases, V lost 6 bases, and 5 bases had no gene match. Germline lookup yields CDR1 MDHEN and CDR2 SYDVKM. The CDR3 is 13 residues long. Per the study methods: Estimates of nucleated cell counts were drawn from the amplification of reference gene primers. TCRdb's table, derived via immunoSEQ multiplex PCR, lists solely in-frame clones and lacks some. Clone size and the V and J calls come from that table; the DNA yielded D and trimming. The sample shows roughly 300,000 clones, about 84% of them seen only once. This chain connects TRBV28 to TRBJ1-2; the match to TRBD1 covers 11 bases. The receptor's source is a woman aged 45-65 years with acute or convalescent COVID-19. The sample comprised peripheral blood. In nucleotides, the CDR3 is TGTGCCAGCAGATACGGGACAGGGGGAGGCTACACCTTC. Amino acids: CASRYGTGGGYTF.